The rows below give T cell receptor beta chains drawn from one sample of a study of T cell changes during pregnancy in multiple sclerosis. Profiling relied on immunoSEQ multiplex PCR, and the TCRdb table lists in-frame clones only, not all of them. Of 60,000 to 75,000 clones in the sample, around 92% were seen once. Sequencing used peripheral blood, obtained in the second trimester of pregnancy. The receptors shown here come from a female donor in good health, enrolled as a control in a pregnancy study. CDR3s leave out the opening cysteine and the closing phenylalanine or tryptophan. Fields, in order: V gene, CDR3 protein.

>TRBV7-3
ASSSGLAGLGDIQY
>TRBV7-9
ASSWRASGTDTQY
>TRBV5-1
ASSLDPGNGVTQY
>TRBV6-1
ASTRGEAETQY
>TRBV11-3
ASSLPGGGVNEQF
>TRBV29-1
SVEGTSRNEQF
>TRBV15
ATSRDFRGADQPQH
>TRBV28
ASSPMRRGRHGLAGNPKPYEQY
>TRBV19
ASSTNAGRTEAF
>TRBV4-3
ASSQEVQGFSNQPQH
>TRBV10-3
AGAGGPGEQY
>TRBV7-2
ASSPTGPWEPQH
>TRBV30
AWSVRRVNTGELF
>TRBV29-1
SVETGGYT
>TRBV27
ASRRTSLSEQY
>TRBV29-1
SVEPGQGKLF
>TRBV4-3
ASSPYFTGTGDNEQF
>TRBV5-1
ASSLPGQGYEQY
>TRBV5-5
ASSLAPGEYYNYGYT
>TRBV7-2
ATQYRGYEQY
>TRBV19
ASSTGGDTDTQY
>TRBV6-5
ASAESLSYEQY
>TRBV28
ASSLSGRTDTQY
>TRBV27
ASSPPSSYEQY
>TRBV29-1
SVEPGKRGGYT